The 21 T cell receptor beta chains presented below share a single source sample, sequenced in a study of graft-versus-host responses after intestinal transplantation. The antigens of these receptors remain unknown. The table came from immunoSEQ multiplex PCR; TCRdb's copy has only in-frame clones and leaves some out. Of some 100,000 clones in the sample, roughly 87% are singletons; the top ten hold 0.9% to 1%. This material consisted of unstimulated CD4+ T cells sorted from spleen or lymph node cells, taken before transplant. These receptors all stem from a human donor who was the organ donor for an intestinal transplant.

The V gene is TRBV5-3, the J gene TRBJ2-3; D is unresolved. TRBV5-3 is annotated as an ORF whose role is uncertain. The CDR3 has 14 residues. V was shortened by 1 base and J by 8 bases, with 14 bases between the two germline ends. The CDR3 coding sequence is TGTGCCAGAAGCTTGAAGGAGCTTCGGCCTACGCAGTATTTT. It yields the protein CARSLKELRPTQYF.

This chain links TRBV7-3 with TRBJ1-2, with 7 bases identical to TRBD1. Germline V gene sequence: CDR1 SGHTA, CDR2 FQGTGA. The CDR3 has 16 residues. The V and J ends lost 5 bases and 2 bases, in that order; junction bases with no gene match: 11. The CDR3 DNA is TGTGCCAGCAGCATGTCAGGGGGATCGGGAAACTATGGCTACACCTTC. Amino acids: CASSMSGGSGNYGYTF.

The rearrangement joins TRBV30 to TRBJ1-5; D not certain. CDR1 and CDR2 (germline): GTSNPN, SVGIG (reference sequence). The V end was cut by 3 bases, the J end by 4 bases, with 10 bases between. CDR3 length: 13 amino acids. This chain's CDR3 is CAWSGRENQPQHF. CDR3 bases: TGTGCCTGGAGCGGGAGGGAGAATCAGCCCCAGCATTTT.

In nucleotides, the CDR3 is TGTGCCAGCAGCTTAGCCTCCACCGGGGAGCTGTTTTTT. It is translated as CASSLASTGELFF. V gene TRBV11-3 combines with J gene TRBJ2-2; no firm D call. The CDR3 covers 13 residues. V lost 1 base and J lost 4, with 4 bases in between. The germline gives CDR1 SGHNT, CDR2 YENEEA.

The chain has TRBV18 and TRBJ2-2; D is possibly TRBD1 (5 bases). Germline CDR1 is KGHSH and CDR2 is LQKENI. CDR3 size: 15 residues. The V end lost 3 bases, the J end lost 6 bases, and 14 bases lay between the germline ends. For the CDR3, the DNA is TGTGCCAGCTCACCCCAGGGTTGGGCCGCCGGGGAGCTGTTTTTT. Protein product: CASSPQGWAAGELFF.

This chain joins TRBV20-1 and TRBJ2-7; no definite D call. Germline CDR1 DFQATT, CDR2 SNEGSKA (reference sequence). The CDR3 loop spans 11 amino acids. V lost 3 bases to trimming and J lost 5 bases, with 8 bases between them. The DNA for the CDR3 is TGCAGTGCTAGCCCCCGAAACGAGCAGTACTTC. Translation gives CSASPRNEQYF.

The V gene is TRBV5-6, the J gene TRBJ2-7; D is unresolved. CDR1 is SGHDT and CDR2 is YYEEEE in the germline V gene. Trimming took 3 bases from V and 5 from J, leaving 12 bases between them. This CDR3 spans 13 amino acids. The CDR3 spells CASSSTLLHEQYF. The CDR3 DNA is TGTGCCAGCAGCTCCACCTTGCTCCACGAGCAGTACTTC.

The J gene is TRBJ1-1, the V gene TRBV19; a possible D gene is TRBD1 (6 bases). This CDR3 has 15 residues. The V gene lost 7 bases and the J gene lost 0 bases, with 15 bases spanning the gap. Per the germline V gene, CDR1 is LNHDA and CDR2 is SQIVND (reference sequence). The CDR3 region has the DNA TGTGCCAGTATTGGGGGGGCGGGAATGAACACTGAAGCTTTCTTT. This sequence encodes CASIGGAGMNTEAFF.

The chain links TRBV7-3 to TRBJ1-6; D ambiguous. With 1 base removed from V and 5 bases from J, the gap between germline ends came to 9 bases. Germline V lookup: CDR1 SGHTA, CDR2 FQGTGA. CDR3 length: 15 amino acids. CDR3 in DNA: TGTGCCAGCAGCTTAATACCCGGGAATAATTCACCCCTCCACTTT. It translates to CASSLIPGNNSPLHF.

This clone was detected only a few times. The chain employs TRBV5-6 and TRBJ1-6; D gene unclear. The V gene's germline CDR1 is SGHDT and CDR2 YYEEEE. This CDR3 contains 14 residues. The ends were cut back, 0 bases at V and 6 bases at J, with 7 bases in the middle. In DNA form, the CDR3 reads TGTGCCAGCAGCTTGGGGGCGGTTAATTCACCCCTCCACTTT. It yields the protein CASSLGAVNSPLHF.

This clone was counted only a few times. The V and J genes are TRBV6-6 and TRBJ2-7, with 10 bases aligning to TRBD1. The CDR3 runs to 15 residues. The trim removed 2 bases at V and 9 bases at J, leaving 10 bases unmatched. Germline V gives CDR1 MNHNY, CDR2 SVGAGI (reference sequence). This chain's CDR3 is CASSYGTGVQFWQYF. CDR3 sequence (DNA): TGTGCCAGCAGTTACGGGACAGGGGTCCAGTTCTGGCAGTACTTC.

This sequence joins TRBV6-1 and TRBJ2-7; the D is unclear. V was trimmed by 7 bases and J by 3 bases, leaving 10 bases between them. Looked up from germline, CDR1 is MNHNS and CDR2 is SASEGT. There are 12 residues in the CDR3. The DNA for the CDR3 is TGTGCCAGCAACATAGGCAGCTACGAGCAGTACTTC. It encodes CASNIGSYEQYF.

The gene calls are TRBV18 and TRBJ1-5; 7 bases are a match to TRBD1. Per the germline V gene, CDR1 is KGHSH and CDR2 is LQKENI. The CDR3 consists of 17 residues. J was trimmed by 0 bases and V by 4 bases; bases with no gene match: 9. The CDR3 sequence: CASSLSRDRYSNQPQHF. The CDR3 nucleotides are TGTGCCAGCTCACTCTCCCGGGACAGATATAGCAATCAGCCCCAGCATTTT.

The chain combines TRBV4-1 with TRBJ2-2; perhaps TRBD1 as D (5 bases). The CDR3 has 14 amino acids. Trimming took 2 bases from V and 7 from J, leaving 11 bases between them. CDR1 is MGHRA and CDR2 is YSYEKL in the germline V gene. The CDR3 reads CASSQYQGLGELFF. The DNA for the CDR3 is TGCGCCAGCAGCCAATATCAGGGTCTCGGGGAGCTGTTTTTT.

In nucleotides, the CDR3 is TGTGCCAGCAGCTATGACGGGAATCAGCCCCAGCATTTT. It translates to CASSYDGNQPQHF. This chain connects TRBV6-1 to TRBJ1-5; D gene unclear. This CDR3 contains 13 residues. Germline-derived CDR1 and CDR2 are MNHNS and SASEGT. The V and J ends lost 6 bases and 4 bases respectively, with 10 bases between them.

This sequence joins TRBV7-3 and TRBJ2-7; 8 bases align to TRBD1. Per germline, CDR1 SGHTA and CDR2 FQGTGA. The CDR3 has 15 residues. The V segment lost 5 bases and the J segment 5 bases; nucleotides outside the gene matches: 11. CDR3 nucleotides: TGTGCCAGCAGCGTAAAGGGACAGGCGTCCCACGAGCAGTACTTC. Its protein product is CASSVKGQASHEQYF.

The rearrangement uses TRBV20-1 and TRBJ1-1; no reliable D call. This CDR3 has 10 amino acids. The germline V gene has CDR1 DFQATT and CDR2 SNEGSKA (reference sequence). Deletions cut 3 bases from V and 8 bases from J, with 7 bases between. The CDR3 loop reads CSASPREAFF. The CDR3 DNA reads as TGCAGTGCTAGCCCGAGAGAAGCTTTCTTT.

This chain links TRBV6-6 with TRBJ1-4; weak D call: TRBD1 (5 bases). Germline CDR1 and CDR2: MNHNY and SVGAGI (reference sequence). Trimming cost V 4 bases and J 8 bases, with 11 bases left between them. This CDR3 region has 13 residues. For the CDR3, the DNA is TGTGCCAGCAGTTGGGACGCGAGAGAAAAACTGTTTTTT. Its translation: CASSWDAREKLFF.

The V and J genes are TRBV7-3 and TRBJ2-1; either TRBD1 or TRBD2 may fit D (6 bases each). With 8 bases removed from V and 7 bases from J, the gap between germline ends came to 21 bases. CDR3 length: 15 residues. Germline-derived CDR1 and CDR2 are SGHTA and FQGTGA. The CDR3 protein is CASSASGGPWNEQFF. DNA for the CDR3: TGTGCCAGCTCCGCTTCCGGGGGCCCCTGGAATGAGCAGTTCTTC. Complete variable domain (other parts from reference TRBV7-3 and TRBJ2-1): GAGVSQTPSNKVTEKGKYVELRCDPISGHTALYWYRQSLGQGPEFLIYFQGTGAADDSGLPNDRFFAVRPEGSVSTLKIQRTERGDSAVYLCASSASGGPWNEQFFGPGTRLTVL.

This chain links TRBV5-1 with TRBJ1-1; 7 nucleotides agree with TRBD1. Germline V gives CDR1 SGHRS, CDR2 YFSETQ. V lost 0 bases, J lost 4 bases, and 9 bases stayed unmatched. This CDR3 has 16 amino acids. CDR3 sequence (DNA): TGCGCCAGCAGCTTGGCCCAAACCCGACAGGGCACTGAAGCTTTCTTT. Protein sequence: CASSLAQTRQGTEAFF.

CDR3 sequence: CASMERFSGTRPYEQYF. Written as DNA, the CDR3 is TGTGCCAGTATGGAGAGATTTTCCGGGACAAGGCCCTACGAGCAGTACTTC. The V gene is TRBV19, the J gene TRBJ2-7, with D tentatively TRBD1 (6 bases). The CDR3 covers 17 residues. Trimming stripped 7 bases from V and 2 bases from J, with 24 bases between. Germline assignment: CDR1 LNHDA and CDR2 SQIVND (reference sequence).